Below are 21 T cell receptor beta chains sequenced from a single sample in a study of identical twins. TCRdb called the 5' RACE reads again in MiXCR, with one record for every CDR3 protein. The sample has approximately 300,000 distinct CDR3 sequences; 8% to 9.5% are singletons. Another study also made use of these data, one on yellow fever vaccine responses in identical twins.

Material for sequencing was CD8+ T cells sorted from blood. Receptors originate from a woman aged 18-29 years in good health.

In this sample, this clonotype turned up many times. The CDR3 bases are TGTGCCAGCAGATCGGGACAGGTGGGATACGAGCAGTACTTC. Translated, it gives CASRSGQVGYEQYF. The rearrangement links TRBV28 to TRBJ2-7; 8 positions agree with TRBD1. This CDR3 comprises 14 residues. After removal of 6 bases from V and 4 bases from J, the junction contained 8 bases not matched to a gene. Germline CDR1 is MDHEN and CDR2 is SYDVKM. Using reference TRBV28 and TRBJ2-7 for the parts outside the CDR3, the full variable domain is DVKVTQSSRYLVKRTGEKVFLECVQDMDHENMFWYRQDPGLGLRLIYFSYDVKMKEKGDIPEGYSVSREKKERFSLILESASTNQTSMYLCASRSGQVGYEQYFGPGTRLTVT.

Many counts were recorded for this clonotype. V usage is TRBV7-9 and J usage is TRBJ2-1, with 8 bases identical to TRBD2. The CDR3 has 17 residues. The trim removed 6 bases at V and 8 bases at J, leaving 18 bases unmatched. Germline-derived CDR1 and CDR2 are SEHNR and FQNEAQ (reference sequence). This chain's CDR3 is CASRRLPASGRIDEQFF. The CDR3 DNA follows: TGTGCCAGCAGACGACTCCCGGCTAGCGGGCGGATAGATGAGCAGTTCTTC. Complete variable domain (other parts from reference TRBV7-9 and TRBJ2-1): DTGVSQNPRHKITKRGQNVTFRCDPISEHNRLYWYRQTLGQGPEFLTYFQNEAQLEKSRLLSDRFSAERPKGSFSTLEIQRTEQGDSAMYLCASRRLPASGRIDEQFFGPGTRLTVL.

This clonotype was found many times. The chain recombines TRBV28 with TRBJ2-7; no firm D call. Germline CDR1 and CDR2: MDHEN and SYDVKM. Trimming stripped 3 bases from V and 2 bases from J, with 11 bases between. This CDR3 is 14 amino acids long. The CDR3 region has the DNA TGTGCCAGCAGTTTGGCGATTCAAACCTACGAGCAGTACTTC. This translates into CASSLAIQTYEQYF.

The genes are TRBV20-1 and TRBJ2-1, with 11 bases aligning to TRBD1. The CDR3 runs 14 residues. Germline lookup yields CDR1 DFQATT and CDR2 SNEGSKA (reference sequence). J gave up 5 bases and V 3 bases, and 3 bases lay outside the gene matches. In nucleotides, the CDR3 is TGCAGTGCTAGTGGGACAGGGGGGGACAATGAGCAGTTCTTC. Translating it yields CSASGTGGDNEQFF.

This clonotype was detected many times. V is TRBV29-1 and J is TRBJ1-6, with D unresolved. CDR1 and CDR2 from the germline V gene are SQVTM and ANQGSEA. Trimming pared 3 bases from V and 2 bases from J, leaving 5 bases between. CDR3 length equals 13 residues. CDR3 in amino acids: CSVEETYNSPLHF. The CDR3 bases are TGCAGCGTTGAGGAGACCTATAATTCACCCCTCCACTTT.

The V gene is TRBV12-5, the J gene TRBJ1-2; D ambiguous. The CDR3 contains 12 residues. CDR1 and CDR2 from the germline V gene are LGHNT and FRNRAP. V dropped 3 bases and J dropped 7 bases, with 9 bases sitting between them. The CDR3 sequence is CASGFDKAGYTF. The CDR3 region has the DNA TGTGCTAGTGGTTTTGATAAGGCTGGCTACACCTTC.

This clonotype has a handful of counts. V is TRBV5-8 and J is TRBJ2-7; D is ambiguous. Looked up from germline, CDR1 is SGHTS and CDR2 is YDEGEE. The CDR3 covers 13 residues. Trimming cost V 0 bases and J 2 bases, with 6 bases left between them. The CDR3 protein is CASSLGNTYEQYF. DNA for the CDR3: TGTGCCAGCAGCTTGGGGAACACCTACGAGCAGTACTTC.

The chain uses TRBV4-3 and TRBJ2-1; weak D call: TRBD1 (7 bases). The CDR3 extends over 14 amino acids. Germline V lookup: CDR1 LGHNA, CDR2 YSLEER. V shed 2 bases and J shed 9 bases, with 14 bases lying between them. CDR3: CASSQTFQGGEQFF. The CDR3 DNA follows: TGCGCCAGCAGCCAAACGTTCCAGGGGGGTGAGCAGTTCTTC.

This chain uses TRBV20-1 with TRBJ2-7, with 13 bases lining up with TRBD2. V shed 0 bases, J shed 0 bases, and the junction held 5 bases outside the gene matches. This CDR3 has 17 amino acids. Germline values: CDR1 DFQATT, CDR2 SNEGSKA (reference sequence). The CDR3 is CSARDGLAGVFSYEQYF. The CDR3 DNA reads TGCAGTGCTAGAGATGGACTAGCGGGAGTGTTCTCCTACGAGCAGTACTTC.

This clonotype was seen repeatedly, ten times or more. This chain links TRBV21-1 with TRBJ2-7; no DNA check was done on the table's D call, TRBD2. TRBV21-1 is termed a pseudogene. The CDR3 contains 13 residues. The DNA of the CDR3 is TGTGCCAGCAGCAAAGTTAGCGGGTACGAGCAGTACTTC. Encoded protein: CASSKVSGYEQYF.

The chain joins TRBV11-2 to TRBJ1-2, with D unresolved. CDR3 length: 13 residues. Between the trimmed V and J ends, which lost 5 bases and 8 bases, there was a span of 15 bases. The germline V gene has CDR1 SGHAT and CDR2 FQNNGV. CDR3 region: CASSPGLTRGYTF. The CDR3 nucleotides read TGTGCCAGCAGCCCTGGACTGACCCGAGGCTACACCTTC. Full variable domain (missing parts from reference TRBV11-2 and TRBJ1-2): EAGVAQSPRYKIIEKRQSVAFWCNPISGHATLYWYQQILGQGPKLLIQFQNNGVVDDSQLPKDRFSAERLKGVDSTLKIQPAKLEDSAVYLCASSPGLTRGYTFGSGTRLTVV.

The V and J genes are TRBV6-5 and TRBJ1-1, with D possibly matching TRBD1 (5 bases). Germline V lookup: CDR1 MNHEY, CDR2 SVGAGI. Trimming took off 0 bases at V and 1 base at J, with 9 bases between the two ends. The CDR3 has 15 residues. Here the CDR3 reads CASSYSGAWNTEAFF. Here the CDR3 DNA reads TGTGCCAGCAGTTACTCAGGGGCGTGGAACACTGAAGCTTTCTTT.

This clonotype was seen only a few times. The chain couples TRBV28 to TRBJ2-7; no reliable D call. Per germline, CDR1 MDHEN and CDR2 SYDVKM. This CDR3 has 13 residues. The ends were cut back, 7 bases at V and 0 bases at J, with 10 bases in the middle. In nucleotides, the CDR3 is TGTGCCAGCAAGTCGGTAGGCTCCTACGAGCAGTACTTC. Translation gives CASKSVGSYEQYF.

The V call is TRBV11-3, the J call TRBJ2-7; D could derive from TRBD1 or TRBD2 (5 bases each). The CDR3 length is 12 residues. Germline values: CDR1 SGHNT, CDR2 YENEEA. V was clipped by 5 bases and J by 5 bases, with 10 bases between them. The CDR3 spells CASSQSGHEQYF. CDR3 DNA sequence: TGTGCCAGCAGCCAATCGGGGCACGAGCAGTACTTC.

This clonotype was counted ten times or more. The chain is built from TRBV27 and TRBJ2-5; possibly TRBD2 for D (6 bases). Trimming took off 10 bases at V and 7 bases at J, with 25 bases between the two ends. This CDR3 has 15 amino acids. Germline V gives CDR1 MNHEY, CDR2 SMNVEV (reference sequence). The CDR3 protein is CATRGRLGGILTQYF. The CDR3 bases are TGTGCCACACGTGGAAGATTGGGGGGAATACTGACCCAGTACTTC.

The chain couples TRBV5-1 to TRBJ2-7, with unresolved D. The CDR3 has 13 residues. CDR1 and CDR2 (germline): SGHRS, YFSETQ. Trimming took 4 bases from V and 6 from J, leaving 14 bases between them. CDR3 sequence: CASSTAVNGEQYF. In DNA form, the CDR3 reads TGCGCCAGCAGCACGGCCGTGAACGGCGAGCAGTACTTC.

The chain carries TRBV29-1 and TRBJ2-3; TRBD1 agrees at 11 bases. CDR3 length equals 17 residues. From germline, CDR1 is SQVTM and CDR2 ANQGSEA. V gave up 1 base and J gave up 3 bases; unmatched junction bases: 9. This CDR3 is CSVEGTGGWRRTDTQYF. The DNA of the CDR3 is TGCAGCGTTGAAGGGACAGGGGGCTGGAGGAGGACAGATACGCAGTATTTT.

The chain uses TRBV29-1 and TRBJ2-7; 9 bases fit TRBD1. The CDR3 totals 13 residues. Germline trimming cut 4 bases from V and 1 base from J; bases unmatched to any gene: 2. The germline V gene has CDR1 SQVTM and CDR2 ANQGSEA. The CDR3: CSVAQGASYEQYF. CDR3 DNA: TGCAGCGTTGCACAGGGGGCATCCTACGAGCAGTACTTC.

Ten or more counts support this clonotype. The J gene is TRBJ1-6, the V gene TRBV28, with D hard to call. Looked up from germline, CDR1 is MDHEN and CDR2 is SYDVKM. There are 13 residues in the CDR3. The V and J ends lost 3 bases and 8 bases respectively, with 8 bases between them. The CDR3 protein is CASSFGRDSPLHF. CDR3 bases: TGTGCCAGCAGTTTTGGACGGGATTCACCCCTCCACTTT.

V and J are TRBV6-7 and TRBJ1-1, with unresolved D. TRBV6-7 is treated as an ORF (open reading frame) with a function not yet certain. The CDR3 has 8 amino acids. CDR3 nucleotide sequence: TGTCGCCACACTGAAGCTTTCTTT. Protein product: CRHTEAFF.

V gene TRBV24-1 combines with J gene TRBJ2-6; tentatively, D is TRBD1 or TRBD2 (5 bases each). This CDR3 region has 16 residues. Trimming shortened V by 5 bases and J by 2 bases, and 12 bases separated the two germline ends. CDR1 is KGHDR and CDR2 is SFDVKD in the germline V gene. The CDR3, as DNA: TGTGCCACCAGTGGAGGGACGCCGCCTGGGGCCAACGTCCTGACTTTC. Its translation: CATSGGTPPGANVLTF.